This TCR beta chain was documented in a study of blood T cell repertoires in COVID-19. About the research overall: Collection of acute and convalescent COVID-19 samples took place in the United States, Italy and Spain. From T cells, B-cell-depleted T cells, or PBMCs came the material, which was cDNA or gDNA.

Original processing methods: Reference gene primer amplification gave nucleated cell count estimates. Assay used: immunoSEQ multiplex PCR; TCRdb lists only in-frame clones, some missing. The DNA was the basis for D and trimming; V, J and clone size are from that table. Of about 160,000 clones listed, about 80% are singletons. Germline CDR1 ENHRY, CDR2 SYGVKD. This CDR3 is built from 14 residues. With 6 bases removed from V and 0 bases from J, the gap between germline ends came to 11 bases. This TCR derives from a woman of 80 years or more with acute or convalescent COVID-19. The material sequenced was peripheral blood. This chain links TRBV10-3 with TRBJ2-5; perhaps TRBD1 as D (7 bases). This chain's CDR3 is CAIRAGGYQETQYF. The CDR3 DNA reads TGTGCCATCAGGGCAGGGGGGTACCAAGAGACCCAGTACTTC.